This T cell receptor (beta chain) was recovered during a study of response to subunit inactivated influenza vaccine. The CDR3 runs 15 residues. From germline, CDR1 is SGHTA and CDR2 FQGNSA. The V end lost 5 bases, the J end lost 8 bases, and 19 bases lay between the germline ends. MiXCR was run by TCRdb on the RT-PCR reads, yielding one entry per CDR3 protein. The sample lists about 830,000 distinct CDR3 sequences, less than 20% occurring once. Study outcomes and limitations: The authors put forward the suggestion that each seasonal influenza vaccination may bring in only a limited number of new T cells.

As for this clonotype: The antigen is undetermined.

This chain uses TRBV7-2 with TRBJ2-1; D tentatively fits TRBD1 or TRBD2 (6 bases each). The receptor comes from a man between 45 and 60 years old who received an inactivated influenza vaccine. Material: PBMCs from blood, obtained more than 4 days after vaccination. The CDR3 sequence: CASSLGGFIAYEQFF. The CDR3 DNA reads as TGTGCCAGCAGCCTAGGGGGGTTTATAGCCTATGAGCAGTTCTTC.